This T cell receptor beta chain derives from a study of OX40 agonist ivuxolimab in advanced cancers. With respect to the entire study: Ivuxolimab was an agonistic, fully human IgG2 monoclonal antibody directed against OX40 (CD134), a costimulatory receptor. Patients were allowed to have had prior anti-PD-1, anti-PD-L1 or anti-CTLA-4 therapy, and approximately 37% of the dose-escalation patients had been treated with checkpoint inhibitors. In the dose-escalation cohort, roughly four fifths of patients were male, and the mean age was approximately 55 years, with a range of roughly 23 to 85. The purpose of peripheral TCRbeta sequencing was to test whether ivuxolimab changed TCR sequence diversity and led to clonal T-cell expansion. The paper reports the monotherapy dose-escalation portion (N of about 50 patients) of the phase I ivuxolimab trial. Of the roughly 54 dose-escalation patients, hepatocellular carcinoma was present in about 19, melanoma in approximately 15, renal cell carcinoma in 9 and head and neck cancer in 9. Partial responses were achieved by three dose-escalation patients, of whom one had hepatocellular carcinoma and two had cutaneous melanoma. Intravenous ivuxolimab was administered to patients every 2 weeks at six dose levels: 0.01, 0.1, 0.3, 1.5, 3 and 10 mg/kg. The paper's findings and limits, for the study overall: Low levels of normalized T-cell clonal expansion were also seen in some nonresponding patients. After ivuxolimab, CD8+ T cells had more expanded clones than CD4+ T cells on average. The antigen specificity of the peripheral T cells that underwent clonal expansion was not determined. At doses from 0.1 to 3.0 mg/kg, clonal expansion was seen in both CD4+ and CD8+ blood T cells between baseline and week 6. In the 0.1-3.0 mg/kg groups, partial responders had among the lowest normalized peripheral clonal expansion, particularly in CD8+ T cells.

Patients with autoimmune disease history or receiving systemic immunosuppression were excluded from the trial. Peripheral blood for TCR sequencing was collected from all dose cohorts at baseline, on cycle 4 day 1, and on cycle 7 day 1. Samples were obtained from an open-label, multicenter, first-in-human phase I dose-escalation trial of ivuxolimab. Adults with locally advanced or metastatic head and neck squamous cell, hepatocellular, melanoma or renal cell carcinoma were enrolled in the trial. Before TCR sequencing, CD4+ and CD8+ T cells were separately sorted from peripheral blood. For sequencing of the TCRbeta CDR3 region, genomic DNA was extracted from the sorted cells. The immunoSEQ Assay was used for sequencing of TCRbeta CDR3 regions. The source is immuneACCESS, and TCRdb retained only in-frame sequences with V and J called. Part of the clones is not carried over; for the studies checked, unresolved V genes explain less than half of this, and the remainder is unexplained. This sample comprises about 48,000 clones, about four fifths of them detected only once. The top ten clonotypes cover around 1.1% of the sample.

This clone appeared a few times. What this receptor recognizes is not known. No base-level quality is on record; no much larger clone is a single base apart. From its cysteine to its phenylalanine, the CDR3 spans 15 amino acids. The only DNA kept is the CDR3, 45 bases in frame from the first base. The V end gives up 6 bases and the J end 1 base, leaving 3 bases in the junction not matched to a gene. CDR1 is given as LNHNV and CDR2 as YYDKDF, both from the germline V gene (reference sequence). The chain links TRBV15 with TRBJ2-6; 7 of the junction bases match TRBD1. The source material was CD4+ or CD8+ T cells sorted from blood, sampled in a trial of the OX40 agonist ivuxolimab. This receptor was identified in an adult with an advanced solid tumor such as melanoma, head and neck, liver or kidney cancer. In nucleotides, the sequence is TGTGCCACCAGTACCAGGGGGTCTGGGGCCAACGTCCTGACTTTC. This is translated as CATSTRGSGANVLTF.